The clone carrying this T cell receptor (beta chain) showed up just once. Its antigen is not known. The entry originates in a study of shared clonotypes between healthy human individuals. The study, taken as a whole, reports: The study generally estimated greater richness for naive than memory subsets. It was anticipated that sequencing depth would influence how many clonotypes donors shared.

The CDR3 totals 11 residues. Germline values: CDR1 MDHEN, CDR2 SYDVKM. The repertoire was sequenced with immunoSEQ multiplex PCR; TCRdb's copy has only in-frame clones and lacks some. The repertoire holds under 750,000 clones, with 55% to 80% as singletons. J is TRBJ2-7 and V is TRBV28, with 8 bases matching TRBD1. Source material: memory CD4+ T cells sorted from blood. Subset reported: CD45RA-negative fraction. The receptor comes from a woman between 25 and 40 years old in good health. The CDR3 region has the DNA TGTGCACAGGGGGGATGCTACGAGCAGTACTTC. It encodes CAQGGCYEQYF.